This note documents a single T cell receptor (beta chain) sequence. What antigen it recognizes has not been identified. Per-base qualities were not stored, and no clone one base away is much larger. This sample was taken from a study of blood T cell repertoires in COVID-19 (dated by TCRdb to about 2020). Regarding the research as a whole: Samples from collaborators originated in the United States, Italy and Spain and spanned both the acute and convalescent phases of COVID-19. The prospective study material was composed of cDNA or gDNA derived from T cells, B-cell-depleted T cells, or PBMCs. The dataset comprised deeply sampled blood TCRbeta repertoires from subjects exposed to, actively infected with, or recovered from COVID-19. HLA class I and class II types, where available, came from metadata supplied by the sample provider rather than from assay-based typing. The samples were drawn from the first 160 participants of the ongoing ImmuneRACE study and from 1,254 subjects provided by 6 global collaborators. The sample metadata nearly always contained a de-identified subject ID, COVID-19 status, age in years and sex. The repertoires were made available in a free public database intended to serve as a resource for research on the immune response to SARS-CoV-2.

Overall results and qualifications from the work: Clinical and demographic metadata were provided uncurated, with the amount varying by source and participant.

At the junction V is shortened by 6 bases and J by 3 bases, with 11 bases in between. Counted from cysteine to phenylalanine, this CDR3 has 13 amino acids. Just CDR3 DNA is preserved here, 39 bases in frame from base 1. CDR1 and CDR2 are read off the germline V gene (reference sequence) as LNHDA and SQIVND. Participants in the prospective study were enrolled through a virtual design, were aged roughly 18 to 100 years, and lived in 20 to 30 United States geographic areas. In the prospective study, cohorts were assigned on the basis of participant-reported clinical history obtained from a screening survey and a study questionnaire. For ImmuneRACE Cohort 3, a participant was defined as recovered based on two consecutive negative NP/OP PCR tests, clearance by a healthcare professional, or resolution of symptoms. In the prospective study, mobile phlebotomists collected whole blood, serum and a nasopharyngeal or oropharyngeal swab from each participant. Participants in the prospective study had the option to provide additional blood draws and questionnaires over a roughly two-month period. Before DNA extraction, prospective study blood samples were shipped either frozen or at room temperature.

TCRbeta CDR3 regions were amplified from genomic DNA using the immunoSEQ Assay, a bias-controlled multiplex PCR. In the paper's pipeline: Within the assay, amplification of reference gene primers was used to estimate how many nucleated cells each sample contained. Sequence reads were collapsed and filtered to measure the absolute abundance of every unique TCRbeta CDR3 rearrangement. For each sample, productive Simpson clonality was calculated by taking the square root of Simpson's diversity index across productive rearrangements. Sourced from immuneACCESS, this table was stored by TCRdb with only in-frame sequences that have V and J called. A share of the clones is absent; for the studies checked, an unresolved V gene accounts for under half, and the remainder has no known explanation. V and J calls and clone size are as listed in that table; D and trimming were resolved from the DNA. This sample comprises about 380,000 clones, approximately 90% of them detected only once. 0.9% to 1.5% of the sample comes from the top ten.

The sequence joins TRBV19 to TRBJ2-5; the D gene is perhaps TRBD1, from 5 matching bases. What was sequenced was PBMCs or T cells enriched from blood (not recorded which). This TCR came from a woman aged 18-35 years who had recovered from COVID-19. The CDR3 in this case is CASRDTDKETQYF. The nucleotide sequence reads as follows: TGTGCCAGTAGAGACACGGACAAAGAGACCCAGTACTTC.